This TCR beta chain derives from a study of immune evolution from preneoplasia to lung adenocarcinoma. Findings and caveats of the study: Normal lung had the highest top T cell clone frequencies. Clonality was highest in normal lung, lower in later-stage lesions apparently.

Details on this clone: What it binds is unknown.

Repertoires were generated with immunoSEQ multiplex PCR, while TCRdb's copy carries only in-frame clones and drops some. The table records 4,000 to 6,000 clones, about 80% of them present only once. Between the mid-2010s and the late 2010s, patients underwent resection in Japan or China. The CDR3 loop spans 15 amino acids. Trimming removed 0 bases from V and 4 bases from J, with 13 bases in between. Germline lookup yields CDR1 SGDLS and CDR2 YYNGEE. J is TRBJ2-5 and V is TRBV9; tentatively, D is TRBD2 (5 bases). Input material: FFPE normal lung tissue adjacent to the tumor. The TCR was taken from a person over 45 with lung adenocarcinoma. The CDR3 protein is CASSVGSVGGETQYF. The CDR3, as DNA: TGTGCCAGCAGCGTAGGTTCGGTCGGAGGAGAGACCCAGTACTTC.